What follows are 27 T cell receptor beta chains derived from one specimen sequenced in a study of T cell repertoires in cytomegalovirus infection. TCRdb reprocessed the reads with MiXCR, giving one entry per CDR3 protein. The repertoire holds some 400,000 distinct CDR3 sequences, with approximately 33% as singletons. The source material was PBMCs. Source of these receptors: a human donor in good health (CMV status not recorded). Some clones in this sample may be carry-over from other donors' samples.

With respect to this clonotype: The CDR3 carries no conserved terminal phenylalanine or tryptophan, so it likely arises from a read error. This chain connects TRBV4-3 to TRBJ2-7; 8 bases match TRBD1. CDR1 and CDR2 from the germline V gene are LGHNA and YSLEER. CDR3 length: 16 residues. V shed 3 bases, J shed 7 bases, and the junction held 14 bases outside the gene matches. Here the CDR3 DNA reads TGCGCCAGCAGCCAGCTCCCGGGACAGGAGTACCGGGAGCAGTACTTA. This translates into CASSQLPGQEYREQYL.

In DNA form, the CDR3 reads TGTGCCAGCAGTGTATACTCAGGACCCGGCTCCTACGAGCAGTACTTC. The encoded protein is CASSVYSGPGSYEQYF. The V call is TRBV25-1, the J call TRBJ2-7; no clear D. Germline values: CDR1 MGHDK, CDR2 SYGVNS. The CDR3 is 16 amino acids. Trimming left V 4 bases short and J 0 bases short, with 16 bases between.

This clonotype was counted a few times. The V and J genes are TRBV19 and TRBJ2-2; no definite D call. The CDR3 runs to 14 residues. Germline CDR1 LNHDA, CDR2 SQIVND (reference sequence). Between the trimmed V and J ends, which lost 6 bases and 4 bases, there was a span of 12 bases. Here the CDR3 reads CASRVTEFTGELFF. The CDR3 nucleotides are TGTGCCAGTAGAGTGACCGAATTCACCGGGGAGCTGTTTTTT.

This clonotype was seen ten or more times. CDR3 region: CASIRFPEAFF. CDR3 DNA sequence: TGTGCCAGCATAAGGTTCCCTGAAGCTTTCTTT. This rearrangement joins TRBV12-3 or TRBV12-4 to TRBJ1-1; D is unresolved. V was trimmed by 7 bases and J by 6 bases, leaving 9 bases between them. The CDR3 loop spans 11 amino acids.

The chain is built from TRBV25-1 and TRBJ1-2, with D uncertain. CDR1 MGHDK and CDR2 SYGVNS come from the germline V gene. CDR3 length equals 14 residues. The V end was cut by 3 bases, the J end by 2 bases, with 10 bases between. CDR3 residues: CASSETGRNYGYTF. DNA of the CDR3: TGTGCCAGCAGTGAGACGGGTAGGAACTATGGCTACACCTTC.

The CDR3 nucleotides read TGTGCCAGCAGCTCGGACCCGGGACAGGGGGTTGGAAACACCATATATTTT. It is translated as CASSSDPGQGVGNTIYF. The V and J genes are TRBV11-2 and TRBJ1-3, with 11 bases that match TRBD1. V trimming: 4 bases; J trimming: 3 bases; junction bases outside the gene matches: 8. The CDR3 consists of 17 residues. The germline V gene has CDR1 SGHAT and CDR2 FQNNGV.

The chain is built from TRBV7-9 and TRBJ2-5, with 7 bases aligning to TRBD1. V was clipped by 5 bases and J by 1 base; unmatched bases: 4. The CDR3 length is 14 residues. Germline loops: CDR1 SEHNR, CDR2 FQNEAQ (reference sequence). The CDR3 sequence: CASSNRDSQETQYF. In DNA, the CDR3 is TGTGCCAGCAGCAACCGGGACAGCCAAGAGACCCAGTACTTC. The full variable domain, in which reference TRBV7-9 and TRBJ2-5 provide the parts outside the CDR3, is DTGVSQNPRHKITKRGQNVTFRCDPISEHNRLYWYRQTLGQGPEFLTYFQNEAQLEKSRLLSDRFSAERPKGSFSTLEIQRTEQGDSAMYLCASSNRDSQETQYFGPGTRLLVL.

With respect to this clonotype: The junction departs from germline at one end; a sequencing error may be responsible. This chain joins TRBV12-3 or TRBV12-4 and TRBJ1-2, with 7 bases that match TRBD1. The CDR3 has 14 residues. The CDR3 protein is CASSLIQGLYGYPF. CDR3 in DNA: TGTGCCAGCAGTCTCATACAGGGGCTTTATGGCTACCCCTTC.

This clonotype was seen a handful of times. The chain links TRBV7-8 to TRBJ2-3, with 11 bases that match TRBD1. The CDR3 runs 19 residues. Germline CDR1 and CDR2: SGHVS and FQNEAQ. V shed 5 bases and J 2 bases; nucleotides not matched to a gene: 15. The CDR3 DNA reads TGTGCCAGCAGCATCCGGGACAGGGGGAGATTCGTCTCCACAGATACGCAGTATTTT. As protein: CASSIRDRGRFVSTDTQYF.

This chain uses TRBV5-4 with TRBJ2-1, with D possibly TRBD2 on 6 matching bases. The CDR3 runs 15 residues. Germline assignment: CDR1 SGHNT and CDR2 YYREEE (reference sequence). V lost 3 bases, J lost 10 bases, and 20 bases lay in between. The CDR3 protein is CASSWAGSEGREQFF. In DNA, the CDR3 is TGTGCCAGCAGCTGGGCCGGGTCGGAGGGGCGAGAGCAGTTCTTC. Full variable domain (rest looked up from reference TRBV5-4 and TRBJ2-1): ETGVTQSPTHLIKTRGQQVTLRCSSQSGHNTVSWYQQALGQGPQFIFQYYREEENGRGNFPPRFSGLQFPNYSSELNVNALELDDSALYLCASSWAGSEGREQFFGPGTRLTVL.

Remarks on this clonotype: The CDR3 does not close with the conserved phenylalanine or tryptophan, likely indicating a read error. The DNA is left out, because the CDR3 cannot be placed on it with certainty; the CDR3 is given as TCRdb lists it. V gene TRBV19 combines with J gene TRBJ2-1; the table calls TRBD2, which could not be checked here. Germline V CDR1 and CDR2: LNHDA, SQIVND (reference sequence). With termini counted, the CDR3 has 13 amino acids. The CDR3 spells CASSMGAGGPQLL.

In the case of this clonotype: A clone one base away is much larger, so this may be a read error. The V gene is TRBV6-2 or TRBV6-3, the J gene TRBJ2-3; tentatively, D is TRBD2 (6 bases). The CDR3 has 15 residues. Trimming stripped 7 bases from V and 0 bases from J, with 14 bases between. From germline, CDR1 is MNHEY and CDR2 SVGEGT. The CDR3 sequence: CASKLSGVSTDTQYF. As DNA, the CDR3 is TGTGCCAGCAAACTTTCGGGGGTGAGCACAGATACGCAGTATTTT.

There are a few counts of this clonotype. This chain uses TRBV28 with TRBJ1-6, with D perhaps TRBD1 (6 bases). The CDR3 totals 15 residues. V shed 3 bases and J shed 7 bases, with 13 bases lying between them. The germline V gene has CDR1 MDHEN and CDR2 SYDVKM. CDR3 loop: CASSFTGQVNSPLHF. The CDR3 coding sequence is TGTGCCAGCAGTTTTACAGGGCAGGTGAATTCACCCCTCCACTTT.

V gene TRBV2 combines with J gene TRBJ2-3, with 7 positions matching TRBD1. V lost 6 bases and J lost 4; bases outside the gene matches: 4. CDR3 size: 13 residues. Germline V gene data show CDR1 as SNHLY and CDR2 as FYNNEI. Written as DNA, the CDR3 is TGTGCCAGCAGGACAGGGCATGCAGATACGCAGTATTTT. As protein: CASRTGHADTQYF.

The V gene is TRBV30, the J gene TRBJ2-2, with D perhaps TRBD1 or TRBD2 (6 bases each). Germline values: CDR1 GTSNPN, CDR2 SVGIG (reference sequence). Trimming removed 4 bases at V and 0 bases at J, with 9 bases between. This CDR3 spans 14 amino acids. CDR3 sequence: CAWKEGANTGELFF. CDR3 DNA sequence: TGTGCCTGGAAGGAGGGGGCGAACACCGGGGAGCTGTTTTTT.

This clonotype was recorded at least ten times. This sequence joins TRBV7-6 and TRBJ1-1; D not resolved. The CDR3 is 14 residues long. Deletions cut 0 bases from V and 1 base from J, with 6 bases between. Germline lookup yields CDR1 SGHVS and CDR2 FNYEAQ. CDR3 DNA sequence: TGTGCCAGCAGCTTAGCTACAACGAACACTGAAGCTTTCTTT. It is translated as CASSLATTNTEAFF.

Written as DNA, the CDR3 is TGTGCCAGCAGCCCGGGAGACGGACCCAATCAGCCCCAGCATTTT. Amino acid sequence: CASSPGDGPNQPQHF. The V gene is TRBV5-6, the J gene TRBJ1-5; D call uncertain. The CDR3 sequence is 15 residues long. The V end lost 4 bases, the J end lost 3 bases, and 14 bases lay between the germline ends. Germline V gives CDR1 SGHDT, CDR2 YYEEEE.

This clonotype was detected only once. CDR3 sequence: CASTAAGEETQYF. For the CDR3, the DNA is TGTGCCAGCACCGCGGCGGGAGAAGAGACCCAGTACTTC. This sequence joins TRBV2 and TRBJ2-5, with 7 bases that match TRBD2. Germline V gene sequence: CDR1 SNHLY, CDR2 FYNNEI. CDR3 length equals 13 residues. Germline trimming cut 7 bases from V and 3 bases from J; bases unmatched to any gene: 5.

This clonotype showed up just a few times. V is TRBV5-6 and J is TRBJ1-1; D unclear. Deletions cut 6 bases from V and 0 bases from J, with 9 bases between. Germline V gene sequence: CDR1 SGHDT, CDR2 YYEEEE. The CDR3 sequence is 13 residues long. The CDR3 reads CASTDPVNTEAFF. CDR3 coding DNA: TGTGCCAGCACCGACCCGGTGAACACTGAAGCTTTCTTT.

The chain has TRBV6-4 and TRBJ1-3; D ambiguous. The CDR3 runs to 15 residues. CDR1 MRHNA and CDR2 SNTAGT come from the germline V gene. The ends were cut back, 7 bases at V and 0 bases at J, with 13 bases in the middle. The CDR3 sequence: CASNGRTSSGNTIYF. In nucleotides, the CDR3 is TGTGCCAGCAACGGACGGACCAGCTCTGGAAACACCATATATTTT.

This clonotype was counted a few times. V is TRBV11-2 and J is TRBJ2-2; a possible D gene is TRBD1 (6 bases). The germline V and J ends were trimmed by 3 bases and 0 bases, with 11 bases remaining between them. The length of the CDR3 is 16 residues. The germline V gene encodes CDR1 SGHAT and CDR2 FQNNGV. Here the CDR3 DNA reads TGTGCCAGCAGCTTTGTGGGACAAACGAACACCGGGGAGCTGTTTTTT. It translates to CASSFVGQTNTGELFF.

The rearrangement joins TRBV14 to TRBJ2-3; 9 nucleotides align to TRBD2. The germline V gene encodes CDR1 SGHDN and CDR2 FVKESK. V dropped 0 bases and J dropped 0; count of bases not matched to a gene: 13. There are 20 residues in the CDR3. The CDR3 region is CASSQDLGYSGGPSTDTQYF. The CDR3 coding sequence is TGTGCCAGCAGCCAAGATCTGGGGTATAGCGGGGGCCCTAGCACAGATACGCAGTATTTT.

There are many counts of this clonotype. The rearrangement joins TRBV6-1 to TRBJ1-4; TRBD1 agrees at 9 bases. The germline gives CDR1 MNHNS, CDR2 SASEGT. Losses at the gene ends were 1 base for V and 8 bases for J; bases not matched to a gene: 8. The CDR3 loop spans 16 amino acids. CDR3 in DNA: TGTGCCAGCAGTGAAGGGAGGGGACAGGGCGGCGAAAAACTGTTTTTT. This encodes CASSEGRGQGGEKLFF.

This clonotype was counted ten times or more. The chain employs TRBV7-6 and TRBJ2-2; D call uncertain. The V and J ends lost 0 bases and 4 bases respectively, with 9 bases between them. In germline, CDR1 is SGHVS, CDR2 FNYEAQ. The CDR3 covers 15 residues. The CDR3 region is CASSLAPRGTGELFF. In nucleotides, the CDR3 is TGTGCCAGCAGCTTAGCTCCCCGTGGCACCGGGGAGCTGTTTTTT.

This clonotype was found a few times. The rearrangement uses TRBV5-1 and TRBJ2-7; D may be TRBD1 or TRBD2 (6 bases each). The CDR3 consists of 15 residues. The germline V gene has CDR1 SGHRS and CDR2 YFSETQ. V lost 4 bases, J lost 5 bases, and 19 bases lay in between. In DNA form, the CDR3 reads TGCGCCAGCAGCGCGGGAACAGGGAGACCCCACGAGCAGTACTTC. Protein sequence: CASSAGTGRPHEQYF. The full variable domain, its missing parts supplied by reference TRBV5-1 and TRBJ2-7, is KAGVTQTPRYLIKTRGQQVTLSCSPISGHRSVSWYQQTPGQGLQFLFEYFSETQRNKGNFPGRFSGRQFSNSRSEMNVSTLELGDSALYLCASSAGTGRPHEQYFGPGTRLTVT.

Many counts were recorded for this clonotype. This chain connects TRBV7-2 to TRBJ2-3; 11 bases line up with TRBD2. Germline CDR1 reads SGHTA; CDR2 reads FQGNSA. The CDR3 has 18 residues. V was pared by 2 bases and J by 4 bases, with 11 bases of the junction left unmatched. The CDR3 bases are TGTGCCAGCAGCTTAATCTCGGCTAGCGGGGGGAGGGCAGATACGCAGTATTTT. It is translated as CASSLISASGGRADTQYF. The full variable domain, its missing parts supplied by reference TRBV7-2 and TRBJ2-3, is GAGVSQSPSNKVTEKGKDVELRCDPISGHTALYWYRQSLGQGLEFLIYFQGNSAPDKSGLPSDRFSAERTGGSVSTLTIQRTQQEDSAVYLCASSLISASGGRADTQYFGPGTRLTVL.

The sample holds a few counts of this clonotype. The V and J genes are TRBV19 and TRBJ2-3; 7 bases align to TRBD2. The germline V gene has CDR1 LNHDA and CDR2 SQIVND (reference sequence). This CDR3 comprises 17 residues. V gave up 3 bases and J gave up 4 bases; unmatched junction bases: 13. The CDR3 DNA follows: TGTGCCAGTAGTATTGGAGTCTGGCGGGGGAGCTCAGATACGCAGTATTTT. Translating gives CASSIGVWRGSSDTQYF.